The count of the clone carrying this T cell receptor (beta chain) is one. Trimming took off 4 bases at V and 3 bases at J, with 12 bases between the two ends. CDR1 is SQVTM and CDR2 is ANQGSEA in the germline V gene. CDR3 length: 13 residues. The sample is drawn from a study of T cells after yellow fever vaccination. TCRdb independently ran MiXCR on the 5' RACE reads; one entry per CDR3 protein. The sample lists 450,000 to 550,000 distinct CDR3 sequences; less than 25% were seen once. This sequence joins TRBV29-1 and TRBJ1-1; D not certain. This sequence originates from a man between 18 and 35 years old who received the YFV17D yellow fever vaccine. Here the sequenced sample was PBMCs, taken roughly 20 days after the first yellow fever vaccination. The CDR3 nucleotides are TGCAGCGTTGTTCCCGGATCGGACACTGAAGCTTTCTTT. Translating it yields CSVVPGSDTEAFF. The complete variable domain, with remaining parts taken from reference TRBV29-1 and TRBJ1-1, reads SAVISQKPSRDICQRGTSLTIQCQVDSQVTMMFWYRQQPGQSLTLIATANQGSEATYESGFVIDKFPISRPNLTFSTLTVSNMSPEDSSIYLCSVVPGSDTEAFFGQGTRLTVV.